The 27 T cell receptor beta chains listed next were all sequenced from one sample in a study of Graves' ophthalmopathy and Graves' hyperthyroidism. Beta-chain TCR CDR3 regions were amplified from RNA transcripts. RT-PCR in the first round used HTBI primers; a second-round multiplex PCR followed. TCRdb reprocessed the multiplex PCR reads with MiXCR, giving one entry per CDR3 protein. The sample shows a few hundred thousand distinct CDR3 sequences, about 40% of them seen only once. Material: peripheral blood or thyroid tissue (not recorded which). The receptor set was obtained from an adult man with Graves' hyperthyroidism.

J is TRBJ2-7 and V is TRBV9; 7 bases fit TRBD1. J gave up 6 bases and V 4 bases, and 22 bases lay outside the gene matches. The CDR3 runs to 18 residues. From germline, CDR1 is SGDLS and CDR2 YYNGEE. CDR3 nucleotide sequence: TGTGCCAGCAGCCGTTCGGGACAGCTTATCCTTCAGGTCGGCGAGCAGTACTTC. Encoded protein: CASSRSGQLILQVGEQYF. The full variable domain, its missing parts supplied by reference TRBV9 and TRBJ2-7, is DSGVTQTPKHLITATGQRVTLRCSPRSGDLSVYWYQQSLDQGLQFLIQYYNGEERAKGNILERFSAQQFPDLHSELNLSSLELGDSALYFCASSRSGQLILQVGEQYFGPGTRLTVT.

The DNA for the CDR3 is TGTGCCAGCGGAGACAGGGTTAACACTGAAGCTTTCTTT. Protein product: CASGDRVNTEAFF. The V call is TRBV25-1, the J call TRBJ1-1; 7 bases align to TRBD1. This CDR3 comprises 13 residues. Germline CDR1 MGHDK, CDR2 SYGVNS. V lost 8 bases, J lost 2 bases, and 5 bases stayed unmatched. The whole variable domain, filled in from reference TRBV25-1 and TRBJ1-1, reads EADIYQTPRYLVIGTGKKITLECSQTMGHDKMYWYQQDPGMELHLIHYSYGVNSTEKGDLSSESTVSRIRTEHFPLTLESARPSHTSQYLCASGDRVNTEAFFGQGTRLTVV.

The chain links TRBV10-3 to TRBJ1-3; maybe TRBD1 (6 bases). The CDR3 has 14 residues. The germline V gene has CDR1 ENHRY and CDR2 SYGVKD. Trimming removed 7 bases from V and 0 bases from J, with 10 bases in between. CDR3 DNA: TGTGCCATCACGCAGGGGACCTCTGGAAACACCATATATTTT. Its protein product is CAITQGTSGNTIYF.

This clonotype has only a few counts. The J gene is TRBJ1-1, the V gene TRBV28; TRBD1 is a possible D gene (5 bases). V lost 4 bases and J lost 2, with 17 bases in between. Germline CDR1 is MDHEN and CDR2 is SYDVKM. This CDR3 is built from 16 residues. The CDR3 spells CASSYLGGGENTEAFF. The CDR3 nucleotides are TGTGCCAGCAGTTATTTGGGCGGGGGGGAAAACACTGAAGCTTTCTTT.

This clonotype appeared many times. The chain is built from TRBV7-9 and TRBJ2-7; no reliable D call. V lost 4 bases and J 1 base, leaving 8 bases between the germline ends. Germline CDR1 and CDR2: SEHNR and FQNEAQ (reference sequence). This CDR3 region has 13 residues. The CDR3 coding sequence is TGTGCCAGCAGCTCTCCGAATTCCTACGAGCAGTACTTC. Translation gives CASSSPNSYEQYF.

This clonotype was counted once. This sequence joins TRBV2 and TRBJ2-1, with D hard to call. The CDR3 contains 11 residues. The V end was cut by 6 bases, the J end by 9 bases, with 9 bases between. CDR1 is SNHLY, CDR2 FYNNEI, per germline. CDR3: CASRFSVEQFF. DNA for the CDR3: TGTGCCAGCAGGTTCTCTGTTGAGCAGTTCTTC.

The chain employs TRBV15 and TRBJ1-4; weak D call: TRBD1 (6 bases). CDR3 length equals 15 residues. Germline lookup yields CDR1 LNHNV and CDR2 YYDKDF (reference sequence). Between the trimmed V and J ends, which lost 1 base and 5 bases, there was a span of 11 bases. The CDR3 loop reads CATSRGQGRNEKLFF. In DNA form, the CDR3 reads TGTGCCACCAGCAGAGGCCAGGGGAGGAATGAAAAACTGTTTTTT.

This clonotype was found many times. The chain employs TRBV29-1 and TRBJ2-2; D is possibly TRBD2 (6 bases). The CDR3 loop spans 12 amino acids. Deletions cut 1 base from V and 8 bases from J, with 8 bases between. Germline V lookup: CDR1 SQVTM, CDR2 ANQGSEA. Written as DNA, the CDR3 is TGCAGCGTTGAAGGTCGGGGGGGGGAGCTGTTTTTT. This gives the protein CSVEGRGGELFF.

The table lists this clonotype with many counts. The rearrangement links TRBV5-8 to TRBJ2-6, with no clear D. Trimming removed 0 bases at V and 1 base at J, with 11 bases between. From germline, CDR1 is SGHTS and CDR2 YDEGEE. The CDR3 is 17 amino acids. The CDR3 DNA reads as TGTGCCAGCAGCTTGGGTTACAAAGCATCTGGGGCCAACGTCCTGACTTTC. It specifies CASSLGYKASGANVLTF.

Comments on this clonotype: Just one base apart from a much larger clone, this may be a read error. The genes are TRBV7-9 and TRBJ2-2, with 8 bases aligning to TRBD1. This CDR3 spans 15 amino acids. CDR1 is SEHNR and CDR2 is FQNEAQ in the germline V gene (reference sequence). The DNA of the CDR3 is TGTGCCAGCAGTTATACAGGGGGATTAACCGGGGAGCCGTTTTTT. Translated: CASSYTGGLTGEPFF. The whole variable domain, filled in from reference TRBV7-9 and TRBJ2-2, reads DTGVSQNPRHKITKRGQNVTFRCDPISEHNRLYWYRQTLGQGPEFLTYFQNEAQLEKSRLLSDRFSAERPKGSFSTLEIQRTEQGDSAMYLCASSYTGGLTGEPFFGEGSRLTVL.

The chain recombines TRBV10-3 with TRBJ2-3; D assignment may be TRBD1 or TRBD2 (5 bases each). The V end was cut by 3 bases, the J end by 1 base, with 17 bases between. The CDR3 consists of 17 residues. The V gene's germline CDR1 is ENHRY and CDR2 SYGVKD. Here the CDR3 reads CAISESGGGVGTDTQYF. CDR3 bases: TGTGCCATCAGTGAAAGTGGTGGGGGAGTGGGCACAGATACGCAGTATTTT.

This clonotype was picked up many times. The chain links TRBV7-9 to TRBJ2-5; D remains unclear. Deletions cut 1 base from V and 1 base from J, with 7 bases between. CDR3 size: 14 residues. Germline V gives CDR1 SEHNR, CDR2 FQNEAQ (reference sequence). The CDR3 loop is CASSLGSIQETQYF. The CDR3 DNA follows: TGTGCCAGCAGCTTAGGGTCGATCCAAGAGACCCAGTACTTC.

About this clonotype itself: A single base separates this from a much larger clone, so it may be a read error. V is TRBV20-1 and J is TRBJ2-5, with 7 nucleotides matching TRBD2. Germline CDR1 and CDR2: DFQATT and SNEGSKA (reference sequence). The CDR3 runs 16 residues. This CDR3 is CSAGDTLSGSQETQYF. The CDR3 DNA reads TGCAGTGCTGGAGATACCCTTAGCGGGTCCCAAGAGACCCAGTACTTC.

This clonotype has ten or more counts. The CDR3 sequence is CASSVAGAGRTGELFF. The CDR3 nucleotides are TGTGCCAGCAGCGTAGCTGGGGCAGGGCGCACCGGGGAGCTGTTTTTT. This chain connects TRBV9 to TRBJ2-2, with D possibly TRBD1 on 5 matching bases. Germline lookup yields CDR1 SGDLS and CDR2 YYNGEE. The CDR3 is made up of 16 amino acids. V was clipped by 0 bases and J by 4 bases, with 13 bases between them. The full variable domain, rest sourced from reference TRBV9 and TRBJ2-2, is DSGVTQTPKHLITATGQRVTLRCSPRSGDLSVYWYQQSLDQGLQFLIQYYNGEERAKGNILERFSAQQFPDLHSELNLSSLELGDSALYFCASSVAGAGRTGELFFGEGSRLTVL.

This chain connects TRBV20-1 to TRBJ1-1; 7 positions agree with TRBD1. CDR3 length: 15 residues. J gave up 0 bases and V 6 bases, and 10 bases lay outside the gene matches. Germline loops: CDR1 DFQATT, CDR2 SNEGSKA (reference sequence). The CDR3 region has the DNA TGCAGTGCCTCGAGGGACAGTGACATGAACACTGAAGCTTTCTTT. This gives the protein CSASRDSDMNTEAFF.

This clonotype was seen once. The J gene is TRBJ2-5, the V gene TRBV15; TRBD1 is a possible D gene (5 bases). The CDR3 totals 13 residues. V was pared by 3 bases and J by 5 bases, with 10 bases between. Germline lookup yields CDR1 LNHNV and CDR2 YYDKDF (reference sequence). The CDR3 reads CATSSLGAETQYF. Here the CDR3 DNA reads TGTGCCACCAGCAGCTTAGGGGCGGAGACCCAGTACTTC.

The J gene is TRBJ1-5, the V gene TRBV28; TRBD1 matches at 8 bases. The CDR3 totals 16 residues. Germline CDR1 and CDR2: MDHEN and SYDVKM. Losses at the gene ends were 2 bases for V and 1 base for J; bases not matched to a gene: 4. The CDR3 loop is CASSLAGGGSNQPQHF. Written as DNA, the CDR3 is TGTGCCAGCAGTTTAGCAGGGGGCGGCAGCAATCAGCCCCAGCATTTT.

The chain carries TRBV20-1 and TRBJ2-1; TRBD2 matches 11 bases. CDR1 is DFQATT and CDR2 is SNEGSKA in the germline V gene (reference sequence). Losses at the gene ends were 5 bases for V and 4 bases for J; bases not matched to a gene: 4. The CDR3 has 14 residues. The CDR3 loop is CSAEASGGYNEQFF. CDR3 DNA: TGCAGTGCTGAGGCTAGCGGGGGGTACAATGAGCAGTTCTTC.

The rearrangement uses TRBV5-6 and TRBJ2-7; TRBD1 might be the D (5 bases). Trimming stripped 0 bases from V and 7 bases from J, with 17 bases between. This CDR3 is 15 amino acids long. Per the germline V gene, CDR1 is SGHDT and CDR2 is YYEEEE. CDR3 in DNA: TGTGCCAGCAGCTTGGTGGTGGCAGGGCCCAAGGAGCAGTACTTC. This sequence encodes CASSLVVAGPKEQYF.

V gene TRBV10-3 combines with J gene TRBJ2-1, with 7 bases lining up with TRBD2. The trim removed 8 bases at V and 7 bases at J, leaving 2 bases unmatched. The CDR3 is 11 amino acids. Germline-derived CDR1 and CDR2 are ENHRY and SYGVKD. CDR3 protein: CAIGGGNEQFF. The CDR3 coding sequence is TGTGCCATCGGGGGGGGAAATGAGCAGTTCTTC.

V is TRBV10-3 and J is TRBJ1-6, with 7 bases lining up with TRBD1. The V gene end was trimmed by 5 bases and the J gene end by 6 bases; junction bases not matched to a gene: 10. Germline V gene data show CDR1 as ENHRY and CDR2 as SYGVKD. This CDR3 is built from 16 residues. The CDR3 is CAISTGTVTINSPLHF. The CDR3, as DNA: TGTGCCATCAGTACCGGGACAGTTACGATTAATTCACCCCTCCACTTT.

This clonotype is a singleton in its sample. The gene calls are TRBV7-9 and TRBJ1-4; a possible D gene is TRBD1 (5 bases). The CDR3 is made up of 12 amino acids. Trimming removed 5 bases at V and 14 bases at J, with 15 bases between. CDR1 SEHNR and CDR2 FQNEAQ come from the germline V gene (reference sequence). The CDR3 sequence: CASSPGTGWLFF. The CDR3, as DNA: TGTGCCAGCAGCCCTGGGACGGGATGGCTGTTTTTT.

This clonotype was counted between two and nine times. V usage is TRBV2 and J usage is TRBJ1-1; the match to TRBD1 covers 7 bases. The CDR3 has 14 residues. CDR1 is SNHLY, CDR2 FYNNEI, per germline. J was trimmed by 5 bases and V by 6 bases; bases with no gene match: 9. CDR3 protein: CASRDSGGRTEAFF. The CDR3 DNA sequence: TGTGCCAGCAGGGATTCAGGGGGGAGGACTGAAGCTTTCTTT. The whole variable domain, filled in from reference TRBV2 and TRBJ1-1, reads EPEVTQTPSHQVTQMGQEVILRCVPISNHLYFYWYRQILGQKVEFLVSFYNNEISEKSEIFDDQFSVERPDGSNFTLKIRSTKLEDSAMYFCASRDSGGRTEAFFGQGTRLTVV.

At least ten counts were recorded for this clonotype. CDR3 nucleotides: TGTGCCAGCAGCTCCATACAGATTTATAATTCACCCCTCCACTTT. Translation: CASSSIQIYNSPLHF. J is TRBJ1-6 and V is TRBV14; D not certain. With 5 bases removed from V and 4 bases from J, the gap between germline ends came to 12 bases. Germline-derived CDR1 and CDR2 are SGHDN and FVKESK. The CDR3 is 15 residues long. The full variable domain, with the rest looked up from reference TRBV14 and TRBJ1-6, is EAGVTQFPSHSVIEKGQTVTLRCDPISGHDNLYWYRRVMGKEIKFLLHFVKESKQDESGMPNNRFLAERTGGTYSTLKVQPAELEDSGVYFCASSSIQIYNSPLHFGNGTRLTVT.

This clonotype has more than one count but fewer than ten. The chain uses TRBV5-1 and TRBJ1-1; no reliable D call. Trimming left V 8 bases short and J 1 base short, with 12 bases between. This CDR3 is 13 amino acids long. The germline V gene has CDR1 SGHRS and CDR2 YFSETQ. Here the CDR3 reads CASAQQTNTEAFF. CDR3 coding DNA: TGCGCCAGTGCACAGCAGACGAACACTGAAGCTTTCTTT.

Concerning this clonotype: At one of its ends the junction is not consistent with the germline gene, which may arise from a read error. This chain links TRBV7-9 with TRBJ2-2; D possibly corresponds to TRBD1 (5 bases). Germline loops: CDR1 SEHNR, CDR2 FQNEAQ (reference sequence). The CDR3 runs 13 residues. The CDR3 here is CASSLVPQGEQFF. CDR3 sequence (DNA): TGTGCCAGCAGCTTGGTTCCTCAGGGTGAGCAGTTTTTT.

This chain uses TRBV20-1 with TRBJ2-7, with TRBD2 identical over 9 bases. The better agreement between TRBJ2-1 and the DNA end casts doubt on the J call. CDR3 length: 15 amino acids. Germline CDR1 and CDR2: DFQATT and SNEGSKA (reference sequence). CDR3 coding DNA: TGCAGTGCTACGCGGACAGTTCTAGCGGGGAATGAGCAGTTCTTC. It is translated as CSATRTVLAGNEQFF.